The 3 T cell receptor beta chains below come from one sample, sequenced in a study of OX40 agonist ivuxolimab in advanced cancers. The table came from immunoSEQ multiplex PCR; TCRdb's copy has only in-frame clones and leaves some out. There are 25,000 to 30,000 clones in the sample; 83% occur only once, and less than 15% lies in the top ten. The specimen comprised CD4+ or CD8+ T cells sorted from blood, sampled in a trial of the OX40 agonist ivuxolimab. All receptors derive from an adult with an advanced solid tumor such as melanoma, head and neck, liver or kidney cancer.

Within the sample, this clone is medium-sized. The CDR3: CASSLGETTQYF. The CDR3 DNA reads TGTGCCAGCAGCCTAGGAGAGACGACCCAGTACTTC. The chain joins TRBV7-8 to TRBJ2-5, with D hard to call. Germline assignment: CDR1 SGHVS and CDR2 FQNEAQ. The CDR3 sequence is 12 residues long. The germline V and J ends were trimmed by 5 bases and 7 bases, with 11 bases remaining between them.

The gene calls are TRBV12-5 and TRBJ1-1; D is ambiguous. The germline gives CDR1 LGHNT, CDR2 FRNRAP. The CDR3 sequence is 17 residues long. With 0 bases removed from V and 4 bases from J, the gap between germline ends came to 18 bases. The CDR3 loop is CASGLVGLKSRFTEAFF. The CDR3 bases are TGTGCTAGTGGTTTGGTAGGACTGAAAAGTCGGTTCACTGAAGCTTTCTTT. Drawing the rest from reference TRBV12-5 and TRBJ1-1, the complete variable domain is DARVTQTPRHKVTEMGQEVTMRCQPILGHNTVFWYRQTMMQGLELLAYFRNRAPLDDSGMPKDRFSAEMPDATLATLKIQPSEPRDSAVYFCASGLVGLKSRFTEAFFGQGTRLTVV.

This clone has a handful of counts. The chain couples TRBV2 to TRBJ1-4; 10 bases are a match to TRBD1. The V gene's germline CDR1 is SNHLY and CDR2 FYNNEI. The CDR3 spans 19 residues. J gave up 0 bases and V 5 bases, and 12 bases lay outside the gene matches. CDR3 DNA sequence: TGTGCCAGCAGTATACAGGAGGGACAGGGGACTGCAACTAATGAAAAACTGTTTTTT. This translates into CASSIQEGQGTATNEKLFF.